This TCR beta chain appears in the sequencing data of a study of T cell responses to AZD1222 COVID-19 vaccine. Broader study findings: Reports say nearly half of spike-specific TCRs go after unmutated variant regions. Clonal diversity may have been underestimated in mostly white British donors. Baseline serology detected seropositivity in only six AZD1222 recipients.

In regard to this clone: Its target is not known.

Generated by immunoSEQ multiplex PCR, the TCRdb table keeps only in-frame clones and is missing some. The repertoire holds roughly 150,000 clones, with around 93% as singletons. Researchers grouped second doses given at about 4 or about 12 weeks into one pool. Trimming took 4 bases from V and 3 from J, leaving 15 bases between them. Germline lookup yields CDR1 LGHNA and CDR2 YNFKEQ. CDR3 size: 15 residues. Source: peripheral blood, taken 28 days after the second AZD1222 dose. This sequence originates from an adult who received the AZD1222 COVID-19 vaccine. The J gene is TRBJ1-1, the V gene TRBV4-2; D perhaps matches TRBD1 (5 bases). CDR3 protein: CASSPGPAGDTEAFF. The DNA for the CDR3 is TGTGCCAGCAGCCCGGGACCCGCGGGGGACACTGAAGCTTTCTTT.